These 20 T cell receptor beta chains share one sample of origin, sequenced in a study of cytotoxic CD8 clonotypes in ibrutinib-treated CLL. Measured with immunoSEQ multiplex PCR; TCRdb has only the in-frame clones, and not every one. The data hold fewer than 55,000 clones, with roughly three fifths observed a single time. The sample here was PBMCs, taken after 24 months of ibrutinib treatment. The receptor source for this set is a human donor with chronic lymphocytic leukemia.

Written as DNA, the CDR3 is TGCGCCAGCAGCCAGGGACAGGGGGCCTACGAGCAGTACTTC. Translation gives CASSQGQGAYEQYF. The chain has TRBV5-1 and TRBJ2-7; 11 bases are shared with TRBD1. J gave up 2 bases and V 4 bases, and 2 bases lay outside the gene matches. In germline, CDR1 is SGHRS, CDR2 YFSETQ. CDR3 size: 14 residues.

The chain has TRBV2 and TRBJ1-1, with TRBD1 as a possible D gene (5 bases). CDR3 length: 11 amino acids. Per the germline V gene, CDR1 is SNHLY and CDR2 is FYNNEI. Trimming left V 10 bases short and J 8 bases short, with 14 bases between. The CDR3 loop is CATTGPREAFF. CDR3 in DNA: TGTGCCACCACGGGACCCCGGGAAGCTTTCTTT.

The chain recombines TRBV6-1 with TRBJ2-5; 8 positions match TRBD2. Trimming removed 11 bases from V and 5 bases from J; junction bases left unmatched: 10. Per the germline V gene, CDR1 is MNHNS and CDR2 is SASEGT. The length of the CDR3 is 13 residues. The CDR3 region has the DNA TGTGCCGCCTCGGCCCTAGCGGGTGAGACCCAGTACTTC. Translation gives CAASALAGETQYF.

The chain is built from TRBV6-1 and TRBJ2-3; 10 bases align to TRBD2. CDR1 MNHNS and CDR2 SASEGT come from the germline V gene. This CDR3 is 15 amino acids long. V was pared by 10 bases and J by 0 bases, with 7 bases of the junction left unmatched. The CDR3 protein is CAMGASGGSTDTQYF. In DNA, the CDR3 is TGTGCCATGGGGGCTAGCGGGGGAAGCACAGATACGCAGTATTTT.

The V and J genes are TRBV5-6 and TRBJ2-5; 15 bases map to TRBD2. V lost 4 bases and J lost 9; bases outside the gene matches: 7. CDR1 and CDR2 (germline): SGHDT, YYEEEE. The CDR3 runs to 15 residues. The CDR3 region is CASSPGLAGGWAQYF. As DNA, the CDR3 is TGTGCCAGCAGCCCGGGACTAGCGGGGGGATGGGCCCAGTACTTC.

This clone occurred many times. The V and J genes are TRBV5-1 and TRBJ1-1; D ambiguous. This CDR3 is 12 amino acids long. The germline V gene has CDR1 SGHRS and CDR2 YFSETQ. Trimming stripped 1 base from V and 1 base from J, with 2 bases between. The CDR3 region is CASSLKNTEAFF. Written as DNA, the CDR3 is TGCGCCAGCAGCTTGAAGAACACTGAAGCTTTCTTT.

V gene TRBV6-1 combines with J gene TRBJ2-7; D is unclear. The CDR3 is 14 residues long. Between the trimmed V and J ends, which lost 7 bases and 6 bases, there was a span of 19 bases. Germline V CDR1 and CDR2: MNHNS, SASEGT. The CDR3: CASNDLGWGFEQYF. The CDR3 nucleotides read TGTGCCAGCAACGATCTTGGTTGGGGTTTCGAGCAGTACTTC.

V gene TRBV21-1 combines with J gene TRBJ1-2; TRBD1 reflects the table's D call only, with no check against the DNA. TRBV21-1 is a known pseudogene. The CDR3 contains 23 residues. The DNA for the CDR3 is TGTGCCAGCAGCATCGGGGATCCCTTGGGCTTGCTTGGACAGCCCAGACAAGACTATGGCTACACCTTC. Protein: CASSIGDPLGLLGQPRQDYGYTF.

The chain recombines TRBV12-5 with TRBJ2-5; 11 nucleotides line up with TRBD1. J was trimmed by 4 bases and V by 3 bases; bases with no gene match: 10. CDR1 and CDR2 from the germline V gene are LGHNT and FRNRAP. The CDR3 has 17 residues. CDR3 protein: CASGFPTGQGAGETQYF. The CDR3 DNA follows: TGTGCTAGTGGTTTTCCCACAGGACAGGGGGCAGGAGAGACCCAGTACTTC. Looking up the rest from reference TRBV12-5 and TRBJ2-5 gives the full variable domain: DARVTQTPRHKVTEMGQEVTMRCQPILGHNTVFWYRQTMMQGLELLAYFRNRAPLDDSGMPKDRFSAEMPDATLATLKIQPSEPRDSAVYFCASGFPTGQGAGETQYFGPGTRLLVL.

This chain joins TRBV19 and TRBJ2-2; D is perhaps TRBD1 (6 bases). Trimming took 3 bases from V and 2 from J, leaving 10 bases between them. This CDR3 spans 15 amino acids. CDR1 is LNHDA and CDR2 is SQIVND in the germline V gene (reference sequence). The CDR3 region has the DNA TGTGCCAGTAGTATCTTGGACAGTAACACCGGGGAGCTGTTTTTT. Amino acids: CASSILDSNTGELFF.

J is TRBJ1-2 and V is TRBV2; D ambiguous. Germline assignment: CDR1 SNHLY and CDR2 FYNNEI. The CDR3 is 13 residues long. The V gene lost 0 bases and the J gene lost 3 bases, with 5 bases spanning the gap. CDR3 nucleotide sequence: TGTGCCAGCAGTGAAGCCATCTACTATGGCTACACCTTC. It yields the protein CASSEAIYYGYTF. Combining the CDR3 with reference TRBV2 and TRBJ1-2 gives the whole variable domain EPEVTQTPSHQVTQMGQEVILRCVPISNHLYFYWYRQILGQKVEFLVSFYNNEISEKSEIFDDQFSVERPDGSNFTLKIRSTKLEDSAMYFCASSEAIYYGYTFGSGTRLTVV.

This rearrangement joins TRBV29-1 to TRBJ1-3; 11 bases are a match to TRBD1. The CDR3 is 16 amino acids. Trimming at V came to 7 bases and at J to 0 bases, leaving 8 bases not matched to a gene. Looked up from germline, CDR1 is SQVTM and CDR2 is ANQGSEA. The DNA of the CDR3 is TGCAGCGCCGTGGACAGGGGGCTCCGCTCTGGAAACACCATATATTTT. It is translated as CSAVDRGLRSGNTIYF.

This chain uses TRBV29-1 with TRBJ1-2; the D gene is possibly TRBD1 (5 bases). CDR3 size: 13 residues. CDR1 is SQVTM and CDR2 is ANQGSEA in the germline V gene. V was shortened by 6 bases and J by 4 bases, with 15 bases between the two germline ends. The CDR3: CSVLGGLSYGYTF. In DNA, the CDR3 is TGCAGCGTCCTCGGGGGGTTAAGCTATGGCTACACCTTC. Drawing the rest from reference TRBV29-1 and TRBJ1-2, the complete variable domain is SAVISQKPSRDICQRGTSLTIQCQVDSQVTMMFWYRQQPGQSLTLIATANQGSEATYESGFVIDKFPISRPNLTFSTLTVSNMSPEDSSIYLCSVLGGLSYGYTFGSGTRLTVV.

The chain carries TRBV4-2 and TRBJ2-7, with unresolved D. The V end was cut by 2 bases, the J end by 6 bases, with 8 bases between. The germline V gene has CDR1 LGHNA and CDR2 YNFKEQ. This CDR3 has 12 residues. In nucleotides, the CDR3 is TGTGCCAGCAGCCAAATTACGGGCGAGCAGTACTTC. This codes for CASSQITGEQYF.

A single count supports this clone. The chain links TRBV6-6 to TRBJ1-1; D unclear. The CDR3 is 14 residues long. V lost 0 bases and J 4 bases, leaving 9 bases between the germline ends. Germline V gene data show CDR1 as MNHNY and CDR2 as SVGAGI (reference sequence). CDR3 in amino acids: CASSYSTSGTEAFF. CDR3 DNA: TGTGCCAGCAGTTACTCGACGAGTGGCACTGAAGCTTTCTTT.

This chain connects TRBV20-1 to TRBJ2-1; weak D call: TRBD2 (6 bases). This CDR3 contains 11 residues. Germline V gene data show CDR1 as DFQATT and CDR2 as SNEGSKA (reference sequence). The germline V and J ends were trimmed by 0 bases and 9 bases, with 6 bases remaining between them. The CDR3 is CSARDGGEQFF. CDR3 in DNA: TGCAGTGCTAGAGACGGGGGTGAGCAGTTCTTC.

This sequence joins TRBV19 and TRBJ1-4, with D unclear. CDR3 length equals 16 residues. Germline V gene sequence: CDR1 LNHDA, CDR2 SQIVND (reference sequence). Trimming removed 3 bases at V and 4 bases at J, with 15 bases between. CDR3 amino acids: CASSIRNTILNEKLFF. In DNA, the CDR3 is TGTGCCAGTAGTATCAGGAACACCATCCTTAATGAAAAACTGTTTTTT.

The chain carries TRBV6-5 and TRBJ1-4; D uncertain. The CDR3 is made up of 11 amino acids. V was shortened by 4 bases and J by 14 bases, with 11 bases between the two germline ends. Germline CDR1 and CDR2: MNHEY and SVGAGI. The CDR3 DNA reads as TGTGCCAGCAGTTTACGGACGGCGCTGTTTTTT. Its protein product is CASSLRTALFF.

The chain joins TRBV11-2 to TRBJ2-6; 8 bases fit TRBD1. The ends lost 8 bases at V and 8 bases at J; junction bases unmatched: 11. The CDR3 totals 15 residues. Germline values: CDR1 SGHAT, CDR2 FQNNGV. In DNA, the CDR3 is TGTGCCAGCGCGGCCGCCGACAGGGGAACCAACGTCCTGACTTTC. This gives the protein CASAAADRGTNVLTF.

The genes are TRBV18 and TRBJ1-2, with 9 nucleotides matching TRBD1. The CDR3 is 15 residues long. Germline-derived CDR1 and CDR2 are KGHSH and LQKENI. V lost 2 bases to trimming and J lost 5 bases; unmatched junction nucleotides: 6. Here the CDR3 DNA reads TGTGCCAGCTCACCATCCACTGGGACAGGGTATGGCTACACCTTC. This translates into CASSPSTGTGYGYTF. The full variable domain, completed using reference TRBV18 and TRBJ1-2, is NAGVMQNPRHLVRRRGQEARLRCSPMKGHSHVYWYRQLPEEGLKFMVYLQKENIIDESGMPKERFSAEFPKEGPSILRIQQVVRGDSAAYFCASSPSTGTGYGYTFGSGTRLTVV.